Reported below is one T cell receptor (beta chain). Seattle researchers signed up patients amid active infection and tracked them longitudinally. The data were taken from a study of blood T cell repertoires in COVID-19. Looking at the study overall: Samples of COVID-19 (acute and convalescent) were obtained from the United States, Italy and Spain. PBMCs, B-cell-depleted T cells, or T cells were the source of the cDNA or gDNA that made up the material.

Authors' processing steps: Reference gene primer amplification gave estimated nucleated cell counts. TCRdb's table, derived via immunoSEQ multiplex PCR, lists solely in-frame clones and lacks some. The V and J calls and clone size come from that table; D and trimming were worked out from the DNA. This table has under 200,000 clones, 85% appearing once. The length of the CDR3 is 16 residues. Germline CDR1 and CDR2: MNHNY and SVGAGI (reference sequence). The V gene lost 0 bases and the J gene lost 0 bases, with 10 bases spanning the gap. The specimen sequenced was peripheral blood. The rearrangement joins TRBV6-6 to TRBJ2-3, with D possibly TRBD1 on 5 matching bases. The clonotype comes from an elderly woman with COVID-19, enrolled during active disease. The CDR3 sequence: CASSYSQGRSTDTQYF. CDR3 DNA sequence: TGTGCCAGCAGTTACTCTCAGGGAAGGAGCACAGATACGCAGTATTTT.